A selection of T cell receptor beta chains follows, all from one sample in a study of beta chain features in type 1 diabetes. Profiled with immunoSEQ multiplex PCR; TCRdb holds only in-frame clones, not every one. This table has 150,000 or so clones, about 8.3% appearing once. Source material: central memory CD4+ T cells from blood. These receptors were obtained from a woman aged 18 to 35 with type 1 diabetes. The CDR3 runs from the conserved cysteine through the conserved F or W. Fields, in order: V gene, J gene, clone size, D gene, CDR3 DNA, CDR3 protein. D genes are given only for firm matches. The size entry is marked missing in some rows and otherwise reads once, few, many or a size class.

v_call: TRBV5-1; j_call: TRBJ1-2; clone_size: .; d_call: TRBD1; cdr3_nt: TGCGCCAGCAGCTATGCAACGGGACAGGGAACCTATGGCTACACCTTC; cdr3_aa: CASSYATGQGTYGYTF
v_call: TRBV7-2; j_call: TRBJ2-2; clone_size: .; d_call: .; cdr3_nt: TGTGCCAGCAGCTCAGACAGCACCGGGGAGCTGTTTTTT; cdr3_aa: CASSSDSTGELFF
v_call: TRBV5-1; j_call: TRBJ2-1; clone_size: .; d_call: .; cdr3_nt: TGCGCCAGCAGCTCCGTAGCGGAGCCCTACAATGAGCAGTTCTTC; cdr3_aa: CASSSVAEPYNEQFF
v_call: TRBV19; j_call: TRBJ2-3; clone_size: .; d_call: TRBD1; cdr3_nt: TGTGCCAGTAACAGGGGGAGCACAGATACGCAGTATTTT; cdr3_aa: CASNRGSTDTQYF
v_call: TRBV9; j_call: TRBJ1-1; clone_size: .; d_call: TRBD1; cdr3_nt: TGTGCCAGCAGCGGAGGGGGCGCGGGACTCTCTCGGAACACTGAAGCTTTCTTT; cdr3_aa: CASSGGGAGLSRNTEAFF
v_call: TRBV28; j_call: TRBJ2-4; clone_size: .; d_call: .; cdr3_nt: TGTGCCAGCAGCCAGGACAGATACCAAAACATTCAGTACTTC; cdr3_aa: CASSQDRYQNIQYF
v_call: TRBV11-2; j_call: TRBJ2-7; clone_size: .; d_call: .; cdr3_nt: TGTGCCAGCAGCTCGACGGGACTGTCCTACGAGCAGTACTTC; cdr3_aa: CASSSTGLSYEQYF
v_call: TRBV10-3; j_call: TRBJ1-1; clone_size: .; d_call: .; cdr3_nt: TGTGCCATCAGTGATAAGACAGTGAACACTGAAGCTTTCTTT; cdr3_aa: CAISDKTVNTEAFF
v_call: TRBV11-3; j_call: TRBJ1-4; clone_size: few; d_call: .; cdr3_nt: TGTGCCAGCAGCCCCGGACACTCTAATGAAAAACTGTTTTTT; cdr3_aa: CASSPGHSNEKLFF
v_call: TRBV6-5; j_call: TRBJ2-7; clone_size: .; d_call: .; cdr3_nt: TGTGCCAGCAGATCCTTGAGGGGGAAAGGCGAGCAGTACTTC; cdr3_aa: CASRSLRGKGEQYF
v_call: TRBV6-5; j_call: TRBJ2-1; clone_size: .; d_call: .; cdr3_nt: TGTGCCAGCAGTTGGGCACCCTACAATGAGCAGTTCTTC; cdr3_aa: CASSWAPYNEQFF
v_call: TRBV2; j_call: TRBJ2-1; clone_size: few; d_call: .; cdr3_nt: TGTGCCAGCAGTCTGGACAGAATCTACAATGAGCAGTTCTTC; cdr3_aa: CASSLDRIYNEQFF
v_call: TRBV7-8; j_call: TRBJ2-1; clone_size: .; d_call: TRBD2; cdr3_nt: TGTGCCAGCAGCTTAGTGTCCCCTAGCGGGAGATACAATGAGCAGTTCTTC; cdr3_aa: CASSLVSPSGRYNEQFF
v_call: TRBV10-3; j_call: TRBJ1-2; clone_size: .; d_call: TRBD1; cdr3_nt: TGTGCCATCAAGGGGGCAGCTAACTATGGCTACACCTTC; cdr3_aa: CAIKGAANYGYTF
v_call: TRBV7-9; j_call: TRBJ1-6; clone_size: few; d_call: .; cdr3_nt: TGTGCCAGCAGCTTTCCCCAGGGTAATTCACCCCTCCACTTT; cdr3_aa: CASSFPQGNSPLHF
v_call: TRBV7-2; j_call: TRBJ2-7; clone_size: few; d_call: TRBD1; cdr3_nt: TGTGCCAGCAGCTTAGCGGGACAGGGGGTCTCTACGAAGCAGTACTTC; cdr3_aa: CASSLAGQGVSTKQYF
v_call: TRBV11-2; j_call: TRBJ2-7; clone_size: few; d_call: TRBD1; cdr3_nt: TGTGCCAGCAGCTTATTTTCCGGACAGGGGAAGAACGAGCAGTACTTC; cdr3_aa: CASSLFSGQGKNEQYF
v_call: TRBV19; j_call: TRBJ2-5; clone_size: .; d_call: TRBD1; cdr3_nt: TGTGCCAGTAGTACGGGACAGGCCATCCAAGAGACCCAGTACTTC; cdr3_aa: CASSTGQAIQETQYF
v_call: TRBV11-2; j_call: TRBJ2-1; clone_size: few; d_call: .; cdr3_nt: TGTGCCAGCAGCCAAAACAATGAGCAGTTCTTC; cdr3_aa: CASSQNNEQFF
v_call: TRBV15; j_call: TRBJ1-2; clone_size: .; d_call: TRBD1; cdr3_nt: TGTGCCACTCCTCGGACAGGGGCTAACTATGGCTACACCTTC; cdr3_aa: CATPRTGANYGYTF
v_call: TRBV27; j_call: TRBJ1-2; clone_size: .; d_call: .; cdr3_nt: TGTGCCAGCAGTTTGCGGGGGGCTCGTGGCTACACCTTC; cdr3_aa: CASSLRGARGYTF
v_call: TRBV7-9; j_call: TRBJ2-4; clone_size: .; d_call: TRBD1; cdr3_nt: TGTGCCAGCAGCTCGTCACAGGGGGCGTGGGACATTCAGTACTTC; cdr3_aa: CASSSSQGAWDIQYF
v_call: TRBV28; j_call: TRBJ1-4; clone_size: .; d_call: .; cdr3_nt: TGTGCCATAGCGCAAATCGAAGGAAAACTGTTTTTT; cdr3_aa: CAIAQIEGKLFF
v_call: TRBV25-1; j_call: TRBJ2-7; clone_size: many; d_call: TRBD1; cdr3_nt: TGTGCCAGCAGTGGCGGGACAGGGCCCTACGAGCAGTACTTC; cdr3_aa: CASSGGTGPYEQYF
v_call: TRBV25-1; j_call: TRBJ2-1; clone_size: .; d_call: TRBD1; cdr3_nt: TGTGCCAGCAGTGAATGGGCAGGGGGCACGAATGAGCAGTTCTTC; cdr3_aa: CASSEWAGGTNEQFF
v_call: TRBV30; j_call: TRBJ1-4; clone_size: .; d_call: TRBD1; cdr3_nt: TGTGCCTGGAATAAGGGCCTTGGGACAGTTGAAAAACTGTTTTTT; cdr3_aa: CAWNKGLGTVEKLFF
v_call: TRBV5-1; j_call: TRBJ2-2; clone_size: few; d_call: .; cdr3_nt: TGTGCCAGCAGCCGTACAGGGATCGGCACCGGGGAGCTGTTTTTT; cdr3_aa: CASSRTGIGTGELFF
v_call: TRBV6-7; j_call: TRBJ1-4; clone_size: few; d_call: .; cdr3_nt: TGTGCCAGCAGTCCGGACAAGGTAAAAGGAAAACTGTTTTTT; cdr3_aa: CASSPDKVKGKLFF
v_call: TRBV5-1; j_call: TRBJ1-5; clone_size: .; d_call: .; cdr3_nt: TGCGCCAGCAGCTTGGATTCAGGAAATCAGCCCCAGCATTTT; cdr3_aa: CASSLDSGNQPQHF
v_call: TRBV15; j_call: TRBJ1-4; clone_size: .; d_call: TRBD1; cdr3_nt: TGTGCCACCAGCAGGACACAGGGGGCTGGTGAAAAACTGTTTTTT; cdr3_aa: CATSRTQGAGEKLFF
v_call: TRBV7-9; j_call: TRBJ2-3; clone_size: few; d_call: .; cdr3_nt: TGTGCCAGCAGCTTAGCGCAGGGCACAGATACGCAGTATTTT; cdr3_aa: CASSLAQGTDTQYF
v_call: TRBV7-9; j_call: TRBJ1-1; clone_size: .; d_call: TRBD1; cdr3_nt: TGTGCCAGCAGCGCCACATCAGGGGGAGGCCTTGGAGCTTTCTTT; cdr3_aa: CASSATSGGGLGAFF